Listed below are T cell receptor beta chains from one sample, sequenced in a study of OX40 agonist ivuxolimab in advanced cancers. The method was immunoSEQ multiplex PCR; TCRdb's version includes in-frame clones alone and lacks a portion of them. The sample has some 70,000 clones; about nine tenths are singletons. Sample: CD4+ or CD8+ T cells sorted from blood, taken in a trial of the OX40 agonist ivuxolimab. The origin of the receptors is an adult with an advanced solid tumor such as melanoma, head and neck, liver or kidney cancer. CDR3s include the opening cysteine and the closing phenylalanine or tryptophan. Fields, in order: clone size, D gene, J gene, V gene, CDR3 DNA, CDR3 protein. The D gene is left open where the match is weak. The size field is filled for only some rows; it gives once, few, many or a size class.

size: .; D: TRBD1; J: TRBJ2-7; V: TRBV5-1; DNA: TGCGCCAGCAGCCCGGGACAGGGACTCCCCTACGAGCAGTACTTC; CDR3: CASSPGQGLPYEQYF
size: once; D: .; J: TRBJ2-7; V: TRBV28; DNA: TGTGCCAGCAGTTTAGGTGGCAGCTCCTACGAGCAGTACTTC; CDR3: CASSLGGSSYEQYF
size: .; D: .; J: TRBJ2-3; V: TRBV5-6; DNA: TGTGCCAGCAGCTTGGGAGTGGCAGCCGGTGTAACAGATACGCAGTATTTT; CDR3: CASSLGVAAGVTDTQYF
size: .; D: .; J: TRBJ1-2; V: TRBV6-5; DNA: TGTGCCAGCAGTTTAGAACCTCACTATGGCTACACCTTC; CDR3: CASSLEPHYGYTF
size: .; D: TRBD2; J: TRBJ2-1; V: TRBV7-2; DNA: TGTGCCAGCAGCTTAGAGCGGGGGGGCCCCAATGAGCAGTTCTTC; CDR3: CASSLERGGPNEQFF
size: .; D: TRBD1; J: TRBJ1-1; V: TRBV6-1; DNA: TGTGCCAGCATTAAGGACAGGCGATACACTGAAGCTTTCTTT; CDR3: CASIKDRRYTEAFF
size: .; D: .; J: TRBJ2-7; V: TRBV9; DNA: TGTGCCAGCACCCAGGGGTCCAACTCCTACGAGCAGTACTTC; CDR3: CASTQGSNSYEQYF
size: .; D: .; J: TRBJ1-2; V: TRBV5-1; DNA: TGCGCCAGCAGCCAAGGACCGACCTATGGCTACACCTTC; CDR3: CASSQGPTYGYTF
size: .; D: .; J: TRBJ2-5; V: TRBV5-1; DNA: TGCGCCAGCAGCTTAGGCGGGAAAGAGACCCAGTACTTC; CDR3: CASSLGGKETQYF
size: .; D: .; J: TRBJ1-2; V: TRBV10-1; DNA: TGCGCCAGCAGTGAGTCCATCGACGTAACTATGAGCCATGGCTACACCTTC; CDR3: CASSESIDVTMSHGYTF
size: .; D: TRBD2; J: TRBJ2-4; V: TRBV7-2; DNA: TGTGCCAGCAGTTCGGGACTAGCGGGGGGTGAAAACATTCAGTACTTC; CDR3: CASSSGLAGGENIQYF
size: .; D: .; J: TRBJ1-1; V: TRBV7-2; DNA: TGTGCCAGCAGCTCGGGACAGAACACTGAAGCTTTCTTT; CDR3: CASSSGQNTEAFF
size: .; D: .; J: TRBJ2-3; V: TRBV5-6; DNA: TGTGCCAGCAAGGCTGGGTTTGAAGATACGCAGTATTTT; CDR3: CASKAGFEDTQYF
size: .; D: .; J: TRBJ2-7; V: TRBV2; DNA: TGTGCCAGCTCCCTCTCCTACGAGCAGTACTTC; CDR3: CASSLSYEQYF
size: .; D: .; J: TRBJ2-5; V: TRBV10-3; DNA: TGTGCCATCAGTGAGTGGGAAGAGACCCAGTACTTC; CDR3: CAISEWEETQYF
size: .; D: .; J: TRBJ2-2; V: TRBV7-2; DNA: TGTGCCAGCAGCCCGACTCTGACCGGGGAGCTGTTTTTT; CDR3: CASSPTLTGELFF
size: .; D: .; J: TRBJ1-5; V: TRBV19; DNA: TGTGCCAGTAGTATAGGGGTGCGCGGACAGCCCCAGCATTTT; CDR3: CASSIGVRGQPQHF
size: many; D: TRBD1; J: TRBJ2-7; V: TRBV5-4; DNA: TGTGCCAGCAGCTTGGGTAGGTTCACAGGGGATAACTACGAGCAGTACTTC; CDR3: CASSLGRFTGDNYEQYF
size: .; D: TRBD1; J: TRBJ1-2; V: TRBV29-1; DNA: TGCAGCGTGGGGGACAGGTCTAACTATGGCTACACCTTC; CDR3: CSVGDRSNYGYTF
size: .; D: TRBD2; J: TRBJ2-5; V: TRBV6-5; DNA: TGTGCCAGCAGCTCGGCCGAGCGGGAACAGTACTTC; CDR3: CASSSAEREQYF
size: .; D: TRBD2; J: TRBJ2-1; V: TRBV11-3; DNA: TGTGCCAGCAGCTTAGAGTGGCGGGGGGCCAATGAGCAGTTCTTC; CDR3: CASSLEWRGANEQFF
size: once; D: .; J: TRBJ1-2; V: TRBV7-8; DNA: TGTGCCAGCAGCTTATGGGGCTACAAGGAGAGCTACACCTTC; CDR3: CASSLWGYKESYTF
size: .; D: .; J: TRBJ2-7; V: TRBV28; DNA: TGTGCCAGCAGTTTTGAGGGGGCGGGAGAGCAGTACTTC; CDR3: CASSFEGAGEQYF
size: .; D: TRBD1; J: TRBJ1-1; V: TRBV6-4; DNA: TGTGCCAGCAGTCCAGACAGGGGCAGGAGCACTGAAGCTTTCTTT; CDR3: CASSPDRGRSTEAFF
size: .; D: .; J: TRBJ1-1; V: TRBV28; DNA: TGTGCCAGCAGTTTACCCACAGGCTTGAACACTGAAGCTTTCTTT; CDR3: CASSLPTGLNTEAFF
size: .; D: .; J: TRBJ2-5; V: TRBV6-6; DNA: TGTGCCAGCAGTTACCCTACCGGGCTTCAAGAGACCCAGTACTTC; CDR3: CASSYPTGLQETQYF
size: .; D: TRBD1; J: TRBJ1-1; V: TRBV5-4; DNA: TGTGCCAGCAGCTTGATGGGACAGGGCCTCTCATTGAACACTGAAGCTTTCTTT; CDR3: CASSLMGQGLSLNTEAFF
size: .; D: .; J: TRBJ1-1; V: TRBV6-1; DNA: TGTGCCAGCAGTGAAAACCCAGGGATCCAGGCTGAAGCTTTCTTT; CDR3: CASSENPGIQAEAFF
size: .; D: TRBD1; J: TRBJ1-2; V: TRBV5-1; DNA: TGCGCCAGCAGCATAAGGACAGGGGGCTCTGGCTACACCTTC; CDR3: CASSIRTGGSGYTF
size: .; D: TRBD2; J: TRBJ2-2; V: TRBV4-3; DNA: TGCGCCAGCAGCCAAGGCCGTCTTTCGGCGGGGGGCTTCGGGGGCGGGGAGCTGTTTTTT; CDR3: CASSQGRLSAGGFGGGELFF
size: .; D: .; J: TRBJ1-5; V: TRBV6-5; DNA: TGTGCCAGCAGAGGCGGGGGGGGCAATCAGCCCCAGCATTTT; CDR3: CASRGGGGNQPQHF
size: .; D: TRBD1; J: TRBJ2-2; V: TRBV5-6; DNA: TGTGCCAGCAGCCGGGACAGGGGTTACACCGGGGAGCTGTTTTTT; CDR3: CASSRDRGYTGELFF
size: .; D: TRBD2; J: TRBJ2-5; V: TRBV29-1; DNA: TGCAGCGTTGGGGGAGGGGAGACCCAGTACTTC; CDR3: CSVGGGETQYF